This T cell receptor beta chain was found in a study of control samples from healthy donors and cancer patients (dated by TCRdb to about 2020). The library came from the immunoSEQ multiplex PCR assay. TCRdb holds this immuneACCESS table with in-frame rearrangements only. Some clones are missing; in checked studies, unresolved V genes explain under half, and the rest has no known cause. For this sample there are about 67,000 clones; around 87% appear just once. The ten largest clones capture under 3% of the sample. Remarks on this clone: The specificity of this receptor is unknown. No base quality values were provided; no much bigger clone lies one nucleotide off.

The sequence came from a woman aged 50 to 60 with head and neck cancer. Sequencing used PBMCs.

The CDR3: CASSSRGGADTQYF. The nucleotide sequence is TGTGCCAGCAGCTCCCGCGGGGGGGCAGATACGCAGTATTTT. Recombination linked TRBV3-1 (or the pseudogene TRBV3-2) to TRBJ2-3; TRBD2 matches 9 bases in the middle. The CDR3, from cysteine to phenylalanine, totals 14 residues. Of all the DNA, just the CDR3 is kept, 42 bases in frame from base 1. After removal of 5 bases from V and 4 bases from J, the junction retains 4 bases not matched to a gene. CDR1 and CDR2 were assigned from the germline V gene (reference sequence) as LGHDT and YNNKEL.